This T cell receptor beta chain was sequenced for a study of blood T cells in healthy people across ages. General study findings and limits: Strongly correlated with naive T cell percentage was TCR beta diversity.

The CDR3 sequence is 14 residues long. Germline lookup yields CDR1 DFQATT and CDR2 SNEGSKA (reference sequence). The V gene lost 3 bases and the J gene lost 2 bases, with 14 bases spanning the gap. This clonotype was picked up many times. The antigen is unknown. A second PCR of roughly 7 to 11 cycles used a sample-barcoded 5' primer and a J-beta primer mix. TCRdb analysed the 5' RACE reads with MiXCR anew, one entry per CDR3 protein. The sample shows roughly 680,000 distinct CDR3 sequences, over 40% of them seen only once. The sequence was obtained from a woman older than 75 in good health. The gene calls are TRBV20-1 and TRBJ2-7; D is unresolved. Sequenced material: blood. In nucleotides, the CDR3 is TGCAGTGCTAGCACGGCCCAGGTAACCTACGAGCAGTACTTC. This codes for CSASTAQVTYEQYF.